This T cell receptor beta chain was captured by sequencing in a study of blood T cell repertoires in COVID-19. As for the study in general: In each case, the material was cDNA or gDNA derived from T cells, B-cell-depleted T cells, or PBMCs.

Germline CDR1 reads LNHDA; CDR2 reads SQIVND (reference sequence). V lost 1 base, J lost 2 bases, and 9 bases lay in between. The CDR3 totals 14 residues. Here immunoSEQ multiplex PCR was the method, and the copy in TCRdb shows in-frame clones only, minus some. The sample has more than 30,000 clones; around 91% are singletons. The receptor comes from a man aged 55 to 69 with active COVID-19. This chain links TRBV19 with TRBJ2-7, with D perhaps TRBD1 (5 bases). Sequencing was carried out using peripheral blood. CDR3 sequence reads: CASSIGWGAYEQYF. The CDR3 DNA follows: TGTGCCAGTAGTATAGGATGGGGCGCCTACGAGCAGTACTTC. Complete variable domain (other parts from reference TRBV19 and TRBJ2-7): DGGITQSPKYLFRKEGQNVTLSCEQNLNHDAMYWYRQDPGQGLRLIYYSQIVNDFQKGDIAEGYSVSREKKESFPLTVTSAQKNPTAFYLCASSIGWGAYEQYFGPGTRLTVT.